One sample yielded the 14 T cell receptor beta chains listed below, sequenced in a study of Graves' ophthalmopathy and Graves' hyperthyroidism. Amplification of TCR beta CDR3 regions used RNA transcripts. An opening RT-PCR round employed HTBI primers and preceded a second-round multiplex PCR. TCRdb re-derived calls from the multiplex PCR reads in MiXCR, one entry per CDR3 protein. The sample lists about 400,000 distinct CDR3 sequences, around 17% occurring once. Sequences were obtained from peripheral blood. All receptors come from a woman aged 18-30 years with Graves' ophthalmopathy.

The chain has TRBV12-3 or TRBV12-4 and TRBJ2-2, with TRBD2 matching 13 bases. The CDR3 totals 16 residues. V was clipped by 6 bases and J by 4 bases; unmatched bases: 5. The CDR3 nucleotides are TGTGCCAGCAGCCAAGGACTAGCGGGGGCCACCGGGGAGCTGTTTTTT. Translating gives CASSQGLAGATGELFF.

This clonotype was recorded at least ten times. This chain connects TRBV27 to TRBJ2-3, with D uncertain. This CDR3 region has 14 residues. The germline V gene encodes CDR1 MNHEY and CDR2 SMNVEV (reference sequence). Between the trimmed V and J ends, which lost 6 bases and 0 bases, there was a span of 10 bases. CDR3 DNA sequence: TGTGCCAGCAGGACGCCCGCTAGCACAGATACGCAGTATTTT. Translation gives CASRTPASTDTQYF.

This chain uses TRBV6-5 with TRBJ2-7; 11 nucleotides match TRBD1. J gave up 9 bases and V 4 bases, and 11 bases lay outside the gene matches. This CDR3 is built from 15 residues. Germline CDR1 is MNHEY and CDR2 is SVGAGI. CDR3 nucleotide sequence: TGTGCCAGCAGTTGGGACAGGGGGAGATATGAGGGGCAGTACTTC. Residues: CASSWDRGRYEGQYF.

This clonotype was recorded at least ten times. This chain joins TRBV30 and TRBJ1-5; D unresolved. Germline V gene data show CDR1 as GTSNPN and CDR2 as SVGIG (reference sequence). The CDR3 is 13 amino acids. V lost 0 bases and J lost 7, with 10 bases in between. The CDR3 here is CAWSVKGRQPQHF. The CDR3 bases are TGTGCCTGGAGTGTAAAGGGCAGACAGCCCCAGCATTTT.

This clonotype appeared many times. The chain is built from TRBV27 and TRBJ2-7; D is unclear. Germline CDR1 and CDR2: MNHEY and SMNVEV (reference sequence). The CDR3 is 13 amino acids. Between the trimmed V and J ends, which lost 5 bases and 10 bases, there was a span of 18 bases. The CDR3, as DNA: TGTGCCAGCAGTAAAGGAGCCGAGAGAGTCCAGTACTTC. Residues: CASSKGAERVQYF.

This clonotype showed up many times. In this CDR3 the conserved last residue, phenylalanine or tryptophan, is missing, so a read error is likely. The rearrangement joins TRBV29-1 to TRBJ2-5, with D perhaps matching TRBD2 (6 bases). With 5 bases removed from V and 5 bases from J, the gap between germline ends came to 18 bases. Germline V gene lookup returns CDR1 SQVTM and CDR2 ANQGSEA. The CDR3 consists of 14 residues. CDR3 nucleotides: TGCAGCGTTTCGACGGGACTTTCACGGGAGACCCAGTACTCC. Translation: CSVSTGLSRETQYS.

Details on this clonotype: This may be a read error, as it is one base from a much larger clone. CDR3 residues: CASSQDPISNSGSTTYF. DNA of the CDR3: TGCGCCAGCAGCCAAGACCCCATCAGCAACTCTGGAAGCACCACATATTTT. This chain joins TRBV4-3 and TRBJ1-3; D gene unclear. This CDR3 has 17 amino acids. Germline-derived CDR1 and CDR2 are LGHNA and YSLEER.

This clonotype appeared many times. This chain joins TRBV10-3 and TRBJ1-2; D ambiguous. The germline gives CDR1 ENHRY, CDR2 SYGVKD. The CDR3 sequence is 16 residues long. V was pared by 7 bases and J by 2 bases, with 20 bases between. The CDR3 region is CAITPRADEWNYGYTF. The CDR3 DNA follows: TGTGCCATCACCCCTAGGGCGGACGAATGGAACTATGGCTACACCTTC.

This clonotype was detected many times. The V and J genes are TRBV28 and TRBJ1-1, with D possibly TRBD1 on 5 matching bases. The V gene's germline CDR1 is MDHEN and CDR2 SYDVKM. CDR3 size: 13 residues. The ends were cut back, 8 bases at V and 5 bases at J, with 15 bases in the middle. CDR3 sequence reads: CASSGLRGTEAFF. DNA for the CDR3: TGTGCCAGCTCGGGACTCCGGGGGACTGAAGCTTTCTTT.

This clonotype has a count of ten or more. The genes are TRBV9 and TRBJ1-3; D uncertain. Per germline, CDR1 SGDLS and CDR2 YYNGEE. CDR3 length equals 15 residues. V was trimmed by 3 bases and J by 3 bases, leaving 13 bases between them. CDR3 DNA sequence: TGTGCCAGCAGCGAGACCCCGATCTTTGGAAACACCATATATTTT. Protein: CASSETPIFGNTIYF.

This clonotype was counted many times. The J gene is TRBJ1-6, the V gene TRBV5-1; no clear D gene. This CDR3 comprises 17 residues. V was clipped by 2 bases and J by 4 bases, with 16 bases between them. Germline CDR1 is SGHRS and CDR2 is YFSETQ. CDR3 nucleotide sequence: TGCGCCAGCAGCTTAGGACCGACATCCCAGTATAATTCACCCCTCCACTTT. Translating gives CASSLGPTSQYNSPLHF.

This clonotype has at least ten counts. The V call is TRBV15, the J call TRBJ2-7; 7 positions match TRBD1. The trim removed 0 bases at V and 4 bases at J, leaving 9 bases unmatched. The length of the CDR3 is 16 residues. Germline V lookup: CDR1 LNHNV, CDR2 YYDKDF (reference sequence). In DNA form, the CDR3 reads TGTGCCACCAGCAGAGATATAGGGACAGTGGATTACGAGCAGTACTTC. This translates into CATSRDIGTVDYEQYF. Supplemented by reference TRBV15 and TRBJ2-7, the full variable domain reads DAMVIQNPRYQVTQFGKPVTLSCSQTLNHNVMYWYQQKSSQAPKLLFHYYDKDFNNEADTPDNFQSRRPNTSFCFLDIRSPGLGDTAMYLCATSRDIGTVDYEQYFGPGTRLTVT.

There are many counts of this clonotype. The chain combines TRBV7-2 with TRBJ2-7; the D is unclear. CDR1 and CDR2 from the germline V gene are SGHTA and FQGNSA. Trimming cost V 7 bases and J 3 bases, with 13 bases left between them. The CDR3 runs to 13 residues. In DNA, the CDR3 is TGTGCCAGCACCGTTTGGGTCGGCTACGAGCAGTACTTC. It encodes CASTVWVGYEQYF.

This clonotype was found many times. This chain links TRBV6-1 with TRBJ2-7; 8 nucleotides agree with TRBD1. V lost 7 bases, J lost 7 bases, and 12 bases stayed unmatched. The germline V gene has CDR1 MNHNS and CDR2 SASEGT. There are 14 residues in the CDR3. The DNA of the CDR3 is TGTGCCAGCAAGAAGGGACAGGAGGTGGGGGAGCAGTACTTC. Translated: CASKKGQEVGEQYF.